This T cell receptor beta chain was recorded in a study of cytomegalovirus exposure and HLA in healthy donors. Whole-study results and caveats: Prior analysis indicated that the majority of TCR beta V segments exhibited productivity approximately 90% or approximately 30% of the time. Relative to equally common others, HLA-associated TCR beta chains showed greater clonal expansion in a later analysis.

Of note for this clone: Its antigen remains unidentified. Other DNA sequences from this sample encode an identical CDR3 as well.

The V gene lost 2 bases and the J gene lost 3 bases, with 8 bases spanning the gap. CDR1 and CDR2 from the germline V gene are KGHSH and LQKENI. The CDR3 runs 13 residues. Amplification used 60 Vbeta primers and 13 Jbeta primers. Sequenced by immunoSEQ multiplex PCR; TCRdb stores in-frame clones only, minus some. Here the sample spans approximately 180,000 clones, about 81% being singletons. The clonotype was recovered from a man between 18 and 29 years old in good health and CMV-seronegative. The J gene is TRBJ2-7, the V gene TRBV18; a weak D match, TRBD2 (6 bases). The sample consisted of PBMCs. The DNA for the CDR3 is TGTGCCAGCTCACCATCCGGGGGCTACGAGCAGTACTTC. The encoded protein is CASSPSGGYEQYF.